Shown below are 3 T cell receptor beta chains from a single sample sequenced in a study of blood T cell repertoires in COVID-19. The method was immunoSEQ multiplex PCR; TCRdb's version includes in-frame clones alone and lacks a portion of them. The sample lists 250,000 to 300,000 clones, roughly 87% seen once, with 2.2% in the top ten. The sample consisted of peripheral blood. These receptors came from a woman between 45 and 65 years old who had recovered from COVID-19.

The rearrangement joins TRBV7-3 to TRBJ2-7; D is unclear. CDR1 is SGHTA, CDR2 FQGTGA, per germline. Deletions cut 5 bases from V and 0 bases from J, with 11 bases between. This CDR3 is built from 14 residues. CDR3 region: CASSIVGGSYEQYF. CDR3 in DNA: TGTGCCAGCAGCATTGTCGGCGGCTCCTACGAGCAGTACTTC.

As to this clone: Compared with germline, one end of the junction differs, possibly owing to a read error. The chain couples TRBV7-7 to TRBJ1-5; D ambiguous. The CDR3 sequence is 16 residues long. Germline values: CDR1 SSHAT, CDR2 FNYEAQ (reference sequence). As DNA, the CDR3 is TGTGCTAGCAGTTCTCGGCCCTTGGAAAACGGGCAGCCCCAGCATTTT. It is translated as CASSSRPLENGQPQHF. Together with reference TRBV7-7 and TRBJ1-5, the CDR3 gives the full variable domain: GAGVSQSPRYKVTKRGQDVTLRCDPISSHATLYWYQQALGQGPEFLTYFNYEAQPDKSGLPSDRFSAERPEGSISTLTIQRTEQRDSAMYRCASSSRPLENGQPQHFGDGTRLSIL.

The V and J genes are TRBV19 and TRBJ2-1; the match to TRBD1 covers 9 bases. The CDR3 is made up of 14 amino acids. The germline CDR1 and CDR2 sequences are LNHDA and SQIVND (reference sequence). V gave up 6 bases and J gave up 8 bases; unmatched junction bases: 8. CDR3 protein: CASSPGQGAHEQFF. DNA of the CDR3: TGTGCCAGTAGCCCGGGACAGGGAGCCCATGAGCAGTTCTTC.